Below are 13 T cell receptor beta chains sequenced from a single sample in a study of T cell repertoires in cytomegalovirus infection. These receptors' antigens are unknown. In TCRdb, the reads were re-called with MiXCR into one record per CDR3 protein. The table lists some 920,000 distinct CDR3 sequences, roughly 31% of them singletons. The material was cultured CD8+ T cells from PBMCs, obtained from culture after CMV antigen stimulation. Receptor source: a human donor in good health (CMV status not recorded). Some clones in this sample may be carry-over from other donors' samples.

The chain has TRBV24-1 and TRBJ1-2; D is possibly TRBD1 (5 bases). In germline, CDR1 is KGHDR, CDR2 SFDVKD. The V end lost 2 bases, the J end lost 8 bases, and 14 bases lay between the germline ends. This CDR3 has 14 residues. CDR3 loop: CATSDSGTAVGYTF. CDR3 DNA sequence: TGTGCCACCAGTGATTCAGGGACGGCGGTAGGCTACACCTTC.

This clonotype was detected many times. The CDR3 sequence is CASSLVAGNTEAFF. Here the CDR3 DNA reads TGTGCCAGCAGTTTAGTCGCAGGGAACACTGAAGCTTTCTTT. This chain joins TRBV12-3 or TRBV12-4 and TRBJ1-1; D call uncertain. Trimming took 1 base from V and 1 from J, leaving 7 bases between them. The CDR3 loop spans 14 amino acids.

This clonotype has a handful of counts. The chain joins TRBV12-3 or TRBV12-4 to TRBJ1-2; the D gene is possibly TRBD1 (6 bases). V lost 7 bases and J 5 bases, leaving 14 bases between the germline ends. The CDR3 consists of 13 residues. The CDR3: CASNSQGFYGYTF. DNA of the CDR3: TGTGCCAGCAATTCCCAGGGGTTTTATGGCTACACCTTC.

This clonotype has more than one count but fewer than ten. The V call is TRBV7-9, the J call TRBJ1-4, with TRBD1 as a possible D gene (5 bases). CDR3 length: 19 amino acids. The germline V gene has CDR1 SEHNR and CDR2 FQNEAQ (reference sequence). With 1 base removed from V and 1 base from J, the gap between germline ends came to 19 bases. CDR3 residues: CASSLDWDSLIGTNEKLFF. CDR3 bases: TGTGCCAGCAGCTTAGACTGGGACTCCCTCATCGGAACTAATGAAAAACTGTTTTTT.

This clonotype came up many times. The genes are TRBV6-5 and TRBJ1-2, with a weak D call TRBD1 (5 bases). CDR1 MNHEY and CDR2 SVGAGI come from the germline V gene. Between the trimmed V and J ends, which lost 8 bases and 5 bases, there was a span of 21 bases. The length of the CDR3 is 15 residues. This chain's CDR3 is CASFQPGTQFYGYTF. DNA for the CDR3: TGTGCCAGCTTTCAACCCGGGACGCAATTTTATGGCTACACCTTC.

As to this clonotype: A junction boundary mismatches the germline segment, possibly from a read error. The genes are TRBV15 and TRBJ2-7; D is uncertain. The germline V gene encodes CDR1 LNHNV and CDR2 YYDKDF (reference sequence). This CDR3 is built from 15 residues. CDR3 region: CVTSREVQTPYEQYF. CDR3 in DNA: TGTGTCACCAGCAGAGAGGTACAGACCCCCTACGAGCAGTACTTC.

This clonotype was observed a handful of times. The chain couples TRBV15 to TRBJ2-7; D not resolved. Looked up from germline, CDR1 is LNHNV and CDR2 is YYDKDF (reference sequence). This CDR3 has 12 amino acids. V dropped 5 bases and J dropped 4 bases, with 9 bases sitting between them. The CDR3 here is CATSDPGYEQYV. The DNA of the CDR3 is TGTGCCACCAGCGACCCGGGTTACGAGCAGTACGTC.

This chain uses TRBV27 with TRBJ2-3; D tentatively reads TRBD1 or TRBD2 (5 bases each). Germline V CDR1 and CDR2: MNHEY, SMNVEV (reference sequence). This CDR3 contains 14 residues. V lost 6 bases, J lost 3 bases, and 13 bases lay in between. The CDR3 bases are TGTGCCAGCAGACAGGAGGCAATGACAGATACGCAGTATTTT. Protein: CASRQEAMTDTQYF.

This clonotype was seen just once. In nucleotides, the CDR3 is TGTGCCAGTAGTATCCCCGGGCTCGAGCAGTACTTC. It codes for CASSIPGLEQYF. V usage is TRBV19 and J usage is TRBJ2-7; D not resolved. From germline, CDR1 is LNHDA and CDR2 SQIVND (reference sequence). V was clipped by 3 bases and J by 6 bases, with 9 bases between them. The CDR3 contains 12 residues. Full variable domain (missing parts from reference TRBV19 and TRBJ2-7): DGGITQSPKYLFRKEGQNVTLSCEQNLNHDAMYWYRQDPGQGLRLIYYSQIVNDFQKGDIAEGYSVSREKKESFPLTVTSAQKNPTAFYLCASSIPGLEQYFGPGTRLTVT.

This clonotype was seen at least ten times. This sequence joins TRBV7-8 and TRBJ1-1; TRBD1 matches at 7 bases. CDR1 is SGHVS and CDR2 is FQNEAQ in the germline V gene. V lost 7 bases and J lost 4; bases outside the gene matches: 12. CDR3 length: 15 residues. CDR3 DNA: TGTGCCAGCACCTCAGGGGGAGGAGGTGGCACTGAAGCTTTCTTT. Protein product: CASTSGGGGGTEAFF.

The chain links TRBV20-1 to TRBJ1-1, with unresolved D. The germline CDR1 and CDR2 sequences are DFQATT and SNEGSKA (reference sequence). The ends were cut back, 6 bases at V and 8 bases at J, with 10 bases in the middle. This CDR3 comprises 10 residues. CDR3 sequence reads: CSAKKIEAFF. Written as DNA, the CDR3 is TGCAGTGCCAAAAAGATCGAAGCTTTCTTT.

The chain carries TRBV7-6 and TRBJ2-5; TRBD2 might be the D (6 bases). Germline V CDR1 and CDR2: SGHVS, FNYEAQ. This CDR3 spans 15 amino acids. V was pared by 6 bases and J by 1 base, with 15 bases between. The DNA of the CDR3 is TGTGCCAGCAGTTCCGGGACTCGGTTCCAAGAGACCCAGTACTTC. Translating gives CASSSGTRFQETQYF.

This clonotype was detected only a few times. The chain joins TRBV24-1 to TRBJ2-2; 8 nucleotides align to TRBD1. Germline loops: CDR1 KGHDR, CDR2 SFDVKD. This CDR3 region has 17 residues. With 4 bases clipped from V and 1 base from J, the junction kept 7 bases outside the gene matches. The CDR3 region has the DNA TGTGCCACCAGTGACCGGACAGGGATCGGGAACACCGGGGAGCTGTTTTTT. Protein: CATSDRTGIGNTGELFF.